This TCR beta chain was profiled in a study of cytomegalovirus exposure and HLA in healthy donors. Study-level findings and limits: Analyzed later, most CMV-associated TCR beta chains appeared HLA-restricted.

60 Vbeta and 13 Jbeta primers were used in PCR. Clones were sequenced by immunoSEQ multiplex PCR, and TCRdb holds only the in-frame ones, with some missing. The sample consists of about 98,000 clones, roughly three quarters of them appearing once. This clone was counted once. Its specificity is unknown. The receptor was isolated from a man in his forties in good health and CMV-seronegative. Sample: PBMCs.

For the CDR3, the DNA is TGTGCCAGCAGCTTAGGACTTACAGGGGACCTGAACACTGAAGCTTTCTTT. Its translation: CASSLGLTGDLNTEAFF. The rearrangement joins TRBV7-9 to TRBJ1-1; 7 bases map to TRBD1. The CDR3 totals 17 residues. CDR1 SEHNR and CDR2 FQNEAQ come from the germline V gene (reference sequence). Trimming at V came to 1 base and at J to 0 bases, leaving 8 bases not matched to a gene.